One sample yielded the 28 T cell receptor beta chains listed below, sequenced in a study of blood T cell repertoires in COVID-19. TCRdb's copy holds only in-frame clones and misses some; the assay was immunoSEQ multiplex PCR. The data contain 200,000 or so clones, about 85% of them singletons. Sample: peripheral blood. The receptors originated from a man aged 45-65 years who had recovered from COVID-19.

The J gene is TRBJ2-7, the V gene TRBV4-1; D is unclear. CDR3 length equals 18 residues. Deletions cut 0 bases from V and 1 base from J, with 19 bases between. Per germline, CDR1 MGHRA and CDR2 YSYEKL. The CDR3, as DNA: TGCGCCAGCAGCCAAGAAAGTGGTGTGTGGGCCGGATCCTACGAGCAGTACTTC. It yields the protein CASSQESGVWAGSYEQYF.

The rearrangement uses TRBV18 and TRBJ1-1, with 11 bases that match TRBD1. Germline CDR1 reads KGHSH; CDR2 reads LQKENI. The CDR3 totals 15 residues. V lost 3 bases to trimming and J lost 2 bases; unmatched junction nucleotides: 2. CDR3 sequence reads: CASSPRTGGNTEAFF. Here the CDR3 DNA reads TGTGCCAGCTCACCCAGGACAGGGGGCAACACTGAAGCTTTCTTT. Variable domain in full (rest from reference TRBV18 and TRBJ1-1): NAGVMQNPRHLVRRRGQEARLRCSPMKGHSHVYWYRQLPEEGLKFMVYLQKENIIDESGMPKERFSAEFPKEGPSILRIQQVVRGDSAAYFCASSPRTGGNTEAFFGQGTRLTVV.

This rearrangement joins TRBV28 to TRBJ1-2, with a tentative D call TRBD1 (6 bases). The CDR3 is 12 amino acids. CDR1 MDHEN and CDR2 SYDVKM come from the germline V gene. V lost 6 bases and J lost 1, with 6 bases in between. In DNA form, the CDR3 reads TGTGCCAGCAGGGACAGTAACTATGGCTACACCTTC. Translation: CASRDSNYGYTF.

The gene calls are TRBV6-1 and TRBJ2-7; TRBD1 matches 7 bases. J gave up 3 bases and V 2 bases, and 7 bases lay outside the gene matches. The CDR3 length is 15 residues. Looked up from germline, CDR1 is MNHNS and CDR2 is SASEGT. CDR3 in amino acids: CASSESGTVYYEQYF. In DNA, the CDR3 is TGTGCCAGCAGTGAATCGGGGACAGTGTACTACGAGCAGTACTTC.

In this sample, this clone turned up a few times. V and J are TRBV10-1 and TRBJ2-7; 7 bases are a match to TRBD1. The CDR3 has 14 amino acids. CDR1 WNHNN and CDR2 SYGVQD come from the germline V gene (reference sequence). Unmatched junction bases numbered 8, after V lost 9 bases and J lost 0 bases. For the CDR3, the DNA is TGCGCCAGGCAGACCGGGACAGCCTCCTACGAGCAGTACTTC. It is translated as CARQTGTASYEQYF.

The chain combines TRBV19 with TRBJ2-4; TRBD1 agrees at 7 bases. After removal of 6 bases from V and 7 bases from J, the junction contained 15 bases not matched to a gene. The CDR3 runs to 16 residues. Germline V gene sequence: CDR1 LNHDA, CDR2 SQIVND (reference sequence). CDR3 sequence reads: CASRLGGRSLFNIQYF. The CDR3 bases are TGTGCCAGTAGATTAGGGGGCAGGAGCCTCTTTAACATTCAGTACTTC.

The chain has TRBV13 and TRBJ1-1, with D unclear. This CDR3 has 13 amino acids. Germline lookup yields CDR1 PRHDT and CDR2 FYEKMQ (reference sequence). V lost 3 bases and J lost 0, with 5 bases in between. The CDR3 here is CASSLALNTEAFF. The DNA of the CDR3 is TGTGCCAGCAGCTTGGCCTTGAACACTGAAGCTTTCTTT. Full variable domain (rest looked up from reference TRBV13 and TRBJ1-1): AAGVIQSPRHLIKEKRETATLKCYPIPRHDTVYWYQQGPGQDPQFLISFYEKMQSDKGSIPDRFSAQQFSDYHSELNMSSLELGDSALYFCASSLALNTEAFFGQGTRLTVV.

The V gene is TRBV4-2, the J gene TRBJ2-5; D is possibly TRBD2 (5 bases). V gave up 3 bases and J gave up 5 bases, with 16 bases separating them. The CDR3 loop spans 15 amino acids. The V gene's germline CDR1 is LGHNA and CDR2 YNFKEQ. CDR3 residues: CASSHPDSPGETQYF. CDR3 bases: TGTGCCAGCAGCCATCCGGACTCCCCTGGGGAGACCCAGTACTTC.

The rearrangement joins TRBV30 to TRBJ2-1; D remains ambiguous. This CDR3 has 15 amino acids. The V gene's germline CDR1 is GTSNPN and CDR2 SVGIG (reference sequence). V was trimmed by 1 base and J by 0 bases, leaving 10 bases between them. CDR3 DNA: TGTGCCTGGAGTGACGCGGAGAGCTCCTACAATGAGCAGTTCTTC. Its protein is CAWSDAESSYNEQFF. The whole variable domain, filled in from reference TRBV30 and TRBJ2-1, reads SQTIHQWPATLVQPVGSPLSLECTVEGTSNPNLYWYRQAAGRGLQLLFYSVGIGQISSEVPQNLSASRPQDRQFILSSKKLLLSDSGFYLCAWSDAESSYNEQFFGPGTRLTVL.

J is TRBJ2-1 and V is TRBV4-2; D is unresolved. The CDR3 contains 13 residues. The V end was cut by 5 bases, the J end by 8 bases, with 13 bases between. Germline V gene lookup returns CDR1 LGHNA and CDR2 YNFKEQ. The chain's CDR3 is CASSKARYDEQFF. The CDR3 nucleotides are TGTGCCAGCAGCAAGGCGAGGTATGATGAGCAGTTCTTC.

This clone was seen more than once but under ten times. The chain couples TRBV9 to TRBJ2-3, with D tentatively TRBD1 (6 bases). The CDR3 covers 15 residues. Germline V gives CDR1 SGDLS, CDR2 YYNGEE. V was pared by 0 bases and J by 2 bases, with 10 bases between. CDR3 region: CASSVVPGDTDTQYF. The CDR3 DNA reads as TGTGCCAGCAGCGTAGTTCCAGGGGACACAGATACGCAGTATTTT.

This chain links TRBV4-1 with TRBJ1-1; 11 positions match TRBD1. V shed 2 bases, J shed 4 bases, and the junction held 6 bases outside the gene matches. CDR1 and CDR2 (germline): MGHRA, YSYEKL. This CDR3 has 16 amino acids. The CDR3 DNA is TGCGCCAGCAGCCAATTTGGACAGGGGGCGGGCACTGAAGCTTTCTTT. Translation gives CASSQFGQGAGTEAFF.

The rearrangement links TRBV30 to TRBJ2-1; D remains ambiguous. Germline V CDR1 and CDR2: GTSNPN, SVGIG (reference sequence). CDR3 length equals 11 residues. V lost 5 bases, J lost 7 bases, and 9 bases lay in between. In nucleotides, the CDR3 is TGTGCCTGGGGGTCTAGGAATGAGCAGTTCTTC. Protein: CAWGSRNEQFF.

This chain joins TRBV7-8 and TRBJ2-7, with TRBD2 matching over 7 bases. The CDR3 has 14 residues. CDR1 is SGHVS and CDR2 is FQNEAQ in the germline V gene. The trim removed 2 bases at V and 1 base at J, leaving 2 bases unmatched. Here the CDR3 DNA reads TGTGCCAGCAGCTTAAGGGACTATTCCTACGAGCAGTACTTC. Protein product: CASSLRDYSYEQYF.

The genes are TRBV2 and TRBJ2-4, with D maybe TRBD2 (5 bases). The V and J ends lost 1 base and 3 bases respectively, with 13 bases between them. The CDR3 contains 16 residues. Per the germline V gene, CDR1 is SNHLY and CDR2 is FYNNEI. The CDR3 reads CASSEVTGAGKNIQYF. The CDR3 DNA is TGTGCCAGCAGTGAAGTAACTGGCGCGGGCAAAAACATTCAGTACTTC.

The chain recombines TRBV18 with TRBJ2-2; a possible D gene is TRBD2 (6 bases). CDR1 and CDR2 from the germline V gene are KGHSH and LQKENI. This CDR3 has 12 amino acids. The V and J ends lost 2 bases and 10 bases respectively, with 8 bases between them. CDR3: CASSPLGLELFF. In nucleotides, the CDR3 is TGTGCCAGCTCACCATTGGGACTGGAGCTGTTTTTT.

The rearrangement uses TRBV21-1 and TRBJ2-5; the DNA was not compared with TRBD2, the D call given in the table. TRBV21-1 counts as a pseudogene. This CDR3 is 16 amino acids long. The CDR3 region is CASGPGLSPTQETQYF. The CDR3 bases are TGTGCCAGCGGACCGGGACTATCTCCAACGCAGGAGACCCAGTACTTC.

The J gene is TRBJ2-1, the V gene TRBV6-2 or TRBV6-3; 7 bases are shared with TRBD1. This CDR3 is built from 11 residues. Germline values: CDR1 MNHEY, CDR2 SVGEGT. Unmatched junction bases numbered 3, after V lost 6 bases and J lost 10 bases. The CDR3 here is CASSQGQEQFF. In DNA, the CDR3 is TGTGCCAGCAGCCAGGGACAGGAGCAGTTCTTC.

The V call is TRBV19, the J call TRBJ2-3, with 8 nucleotides matching TRBD2. Germline V gene lookup returns CDR1 LNHDA and CDR2 SQIVND (reference sequence). J was trimmed by 6 bases and V by 1 base; bases with no gene match: 9. The CDR3 totals 16 residues. Here the CDR3 DNA reads TGTGCCAGTAGTATAGGCAGCGGGAGTGGGTCCGATACGCAGTATTTT. As protein: CASSIGSGSGSDTQYF.

Notes on this clone: Other nucleotide sequences in the sample specify the same CDR3. This chain uses TRBV24-1 with TRBJ1-5; 8 nucleotides align to TRBD1. This CDR3 is 13 amino acids long. The V segment lost 9 bases and the J segment 4 bases; nucleotides outside the gene matches: 4. Germline values: CDR1 KGHDR, CDR2 SFDVKD. CDR3 sequence (DNA): TGTGCCACCCGCGGGACAGGTAATCAGCCCCAGCATTTT. This codes for CATRGTGNQPQHF.

This clone was recorded once. V usage is TRBV2 and J usage is TRBJ1-5, with 9 bases identical to TRBD1. The junction had 2 bases not matched to a gene; V was cut back by 4 bases and J by 1 base. This CDR3 is 15 amino acids long. Germline-derived CDR1 and CDR2 are SNHLY and FYNNEI. CDR3 in DNA: TGTGCCAGCAGTGTGACAGGGGGAAGCAATCAGCCCCAGCATTTT. Amino acids: CASSVTGGSNQPQHF.

The chain recombines TRBV18 with TRBJ2-6; D is possibly TRBD1 (5 bases). The CDR3 is 16 residues long. V was cut by 3 bases and J by 0 bases, with 9 bases left in between. CDR1 is KGHSH, CDR2 LQKENI, per germline. The CDR3 is CASSPRGPSGANVLTF. In DNA, the CDR3 is TGTGCCAGCTCACCTAGGGGTCCCTCTGGGGCCAACGTCCTGACTTTC.

This clone was seen just once. The V and J genes are TRBV7-2 and TRBJ2-3; D possibly corresponds to TRBD2 (5 bases). Germline assignment: CDR1 SGHTA and CDR2 FQGNSA. The CDR3 sequence is 15 residues long. The V end lost 5 bases, the J end lost 2 bases, and 14 bases lay between the germline ends. The CDR3 spells CASSPGFGITDTQYF. The CDR3 nucleotides read TGTGCCAGCAGCCCGGGGTTCGGGATCACAGATACGCAGTATTTT.

This rearrangement joins TRBV7-8 to TRBJ2-2, with D maybe TRBD2 (6 bases). The V end lost 5 bases, the J end lost 3 bases, and 19 bases lay between the germline ends. The CDR3 has 17 amino acids. Looked up from germline, CDR1 is SGHVS and CDR2 is FQNEAQ. This chain's CDR3 is CASSPLDGGTHTGELFF. CDR3 bases: TGTGCCAGCAGCCCCCTTGATGGCGGGACTCACACCGGGGAGCTGTTTTTT.

This chain links TRBV7-9 with TRBJ2-1; 9 bases map to TRBD1. Germline loops: CDR1 SEHNR, CDR2 FQNEAQ (reference sequence). The CDR3 length is 15 residues. J gave up 4 bases and V 3 bases, and 4 bases lay outside the gene matches. CDR3 sequence: CASSFNRGPYNEQFF. The CDR3 nucleotides are TGTGCCAGCAGCTTTAACAGGGGGCCATACAATGAGCAGTTCTTC.

V usage is TRBV7-2 and J usage is TRBJ1-2; weak D call: TRBD1 (5 bases). The CDR3 has 16 residues. Deletions cut 4 bases from V and 3 bases from J, with 18 bases between. CDR1 SGHTA and CDR2 FQGNSA come from the germline V gene. CDR3 protein: CASSSDLDRRDYGYTF. CDR3 nucleotides: TGTGCCAGCAGCTCAGACCTGGATCGCAGGGACTATGGCTACACCTTC.

The chain joins TRBV28 to TRBJ1-5, with D perhaps TRBD1 (6 bases). Trimming shortened V by 9 bases and J by 2 bases, and 26 bases separated the two germline ends. Per germline, CDR1 MDHEN and CDR2 SYDVKM. The CDR3 sequence is 18 residues long. The chain's CDR3 is CASKLRDTFIGRNQPQHF. The CDR3, as DNA: TGTGCCAGTAAACTCCGGGACACTTTTATAGGGCGCAATCAGCCCCAGCATTTT.

The chain employs TRBV7-9 and TRBJ2-2; TRBD2 matches 8 bases. The CDR3 runs to 16 residues. Trimming cost V 5 bases and J 4 bases; bases outside gene matches: 9. Germline CDR1 reads SEHNR; CDR2 reads FQNEAQ (reference sequence). The CDR3 DNA is TGTGCCAGCAGCAGTAGCGGGGACCCCACCACCGGGGAGCTGTTTTTT. Its protein product is CASSSSGDPTTGELFF.